The 30 T cell receptor beta chains listed next were all sequenced from one sample in a study of blood T cell repertoires in COVID-19. The method was immunoSEQ multiplex PCR; TCRdb's version includes in-frame clones alone and lacks a portion of them. There are roughly 110,000 clones in the sample; approximately 80% occur only once, and approximately 8.1% lies in the top ten. Sequenced sample: peripheral blood. All receptors come from a woman in her forties with acute or convalescent COVID-19.

The chain uses TRBV9 and TRBJ2-3, with a tentative D call TRBD2 (6 bases). Trimming took 2 bases from V and 2 from J, leaving 15 bases between them. The CDR3 runs 16 residues. Germline V CDR1 and CDR2: SGDLS, YYNGEE. The CDR3 DNA reads as TGTGCCAGCAGCGTCAGAGTAGGAGGGTCCACAGATACGCAGTATTTT. It translates to CASSVRVGGSTDTQYF.

The chain combines TRBV10-2 with TRBJ1-1, with 9 bases that match TRBD1. V gave up 6 bases and J gave up 0 bases; unmatched junction bases: 2. Germline loops: CDR1 WSHSY, CDR2 SAAADI. The CDR3 length is 14 residues. The CDR3 region is CASRGQGLNTEAFF. DNA of the CDR3: TGCGCCAGCAGGGGACAGGGCCTGAACACTGAAGCTTTCTTT.

The V call is TRBV7-2, the J call TRBJ1-2; perhaps TRBD1 as D (5 bases). Germline V gene data show CDR1 as SGHTA and CDR2 as FQGNSA. The V gene lost 4 bases and the J gene lost 6 bases, with 21 bases spanning the gap. The CDR3 totals 16 residues. The CDR3 loop is CASSSVTEYLSNGYTF. The CDR3, as DNA: TGTGCCAGCAGCTCCGTGACAGAGTACCTCTCGAATGGCTACACCTTC.

The genes are TRBV28 and TRBJ1-1; D not resolved. The CDR3 is 12 residues long. Germline CDR1 and CDR2: MDHEN and SYDVKM. The germline V and J ends were trimmed by 7 bases and 6 bases, with 12 bases remaining between them. CDR3 protein: CASISAGAEAFF. The CDR3 bases are TGTGCCAGCATCTCAGCCGGGGCTGAAGCTTTCTTT.

The chain joins TRBV10-3 to TRBJ2-1; D is undetermined. V lost 0 bases and J 9 bases, leaving 9 bases between the germline ends. Looked up from germline, CDR1 is ENHRY and CDR2 is SYGVKD. CDR3 size: 13 residues. In nucleotides, the CDR3 is TGTGCCATCAGTGAGTCGACTGGAGTTGAGCAGTTCTTC. This codes for CAISESTGVEQFF.

The rearrangement uses TRBV12-3 or TRBV12-4 and TRBJ2-5; 9 bases fit TRBD2. The length of the CDR3 is 13 residues. V gave up 6 bases and J gave up 4 bases; unmatched junction bases: 3. The CDR3 protein is CASRAGGTETQYF. The CDR3 DNA reads TGTGCCAGCAGGGCGGGGGGGACAGAGACCCAGTACTTC.

A few counts support this clone. The chain links TRBV7-2 to TRBJ2-2, with 13 nucleotides matching TRBD2. Germline CDR1 SGHTA, CDR2 FQGNSA. The CDR3 contains 15 residues. V lost 4 bases to trimming and J lost 6 bases; unmatched junction nucleotides: 2. In DNA form, the CDR3 reads TGTGCCAGCAGCTCACTAGCGGGGGGGCCCGGGGAGCTGTTTTTT. Protein product: CASSSLAGGPGELFF.

This clone appeared once. The chain combines TRBV29-1 with TRBJ1-1, with D maybe TRBD1 (6 bases). The CDR3 is 13 amino acids. Germline values: CDR1 SQVTM, CDR2 ANQGSEA. The CDR3 region has the DNA TGCGGGGCGGGGGCACCCTTCAACACTGAAGCTTTCTTT. Its protein product is CGAGAPFNTEAFF.

A single count supports this clone. The chain carries TRBV7-2 and TRBJ2-2; no reliable D call. Germline V gene sequence: CDR1 SGHTA, CDR2 FQGNSA. Trimming removed 1 base at V and 0 bases at J, with 6 bases between. CDR3 length: 15 residues. The CDR3 spells CASSLGAANTGELFF. The CDR3 DNA sequence: TGTGCCAGCAGCTTAGGGGCAGCGAACACCGGGGAGCTGTTTTTT.

The chain has TRBV5-1 and TRBJ2-7; no clear D. Between the trimmed V and J ends, which lost 4 bases and 3 bases, there was a span of 11 bases. Germline CDR1 and CDR2: SGHRS and YFSETQ. The CDR3 extends over 13 amino acids. The CDR3 bases are TGCGCCAGCAGCGTTCGAGGAAACTACGAGCAGTACTTC. It specifies CASSVRGNYEQYF.

The V call is TRBV19, the J call TRBJ1-5, with D possibly being TRBD1 (5 bases). The germline CDR1 and CDR2 sequences are LNHDA and SQIVND (reference sequence). The CDR3 has 14 amino acids. V lost 7 bases and J lost 1, with 11 bases in between. In DNA form, the CDR3 reads TGTGCCAGTACTAAAACAGGAAGCAATCAGCCCCAGCATTTT. Protein sequence: CASTKTGSNQPQHF. Together with reference TRBV19 and TRBJ1-5, the CDR3 gives the full variable domain: DGGITQSPKYLFRKEGQNVTLSCEQNLNHDAMYWYRQDPGQGLRLIYYSQIVNDFQKGDIAEGYSVSREKKESFPLTVTSAQKNPTAFYLCASTKTGSNQPQHFGDGTRLSIL.

This clone was detected a few times. The chain joins TRBV30 to TRBJ1-1; TRBD1 agrees at 7 bases. This CDR3 spans 13 amino acids. From germline, CDR1 is GTSNPN and CDR2 SVGIG (reference sequence). V lost 3 bases and J lost 6; bases outside the gene matches: 7. The chain's CDR3 is CAWRTRGRAEAFF. The CDR3 bases are TGTGCCTGGAGGACTAGGGGGCGGGCTGAAGCTTTCTTT.

This chain uses TRBV4-1 with TRBJ2-7; 10 positions agree with TRBD2. CDR3 length: 15 amino acids. V trimming: 1 base; J trimming: 2 bases; junction bases outside the gene matches: 2. Germline CDR1 MGHRA, CDR2 YSYEKL. The CDR3 DNA follows: TGCGCCAGCAGCCAAGGACTAGCGGGCGCCTACGAGCAGTACTTC. It is translated as CASSQGLAGAYEQYF.

The V and J genes are TRBV5-1 and TRBJ2-1; 12 bases are a match to TRBD2. This CDR3 is built from 16 residues. Per germline, CDR1 SGHRS and CDR2 YFSETQ. V lost 4 bases to trimming and J lost 4 bases; unmatched junction nucleotides: 6. CDR3 sequence: CASSATSGGPYNEQFF. CDR3 sequence (DNA): TGCGCCAGCAGCGCTACTAGCGGGGGGCCTTACAATGAGCAGTTCTTC. The full variable domain, its missing parts supplied by reference TRBV5-1 and TRBJ2-1, is KAGVTQTPRYLIKTRGQQVTLSCSPISGHRSVSWYQQTPGQGLQFLFEYFSETQRNKGNFPGRFSGRQFSNSRSEMNVSTLELGDSALYLCASSATSGGPYNEQFFGPGTRLTVL.

The J gene is TRBJ2-7, the V gene TRBV5-1; weak D call: TRBD2 (5 bases). CDR3 length: 16 residues. Germline-derived CDR1 and CDR2 are SGHRS and YFSETQ. Trimming shortened V by 0 bases and J by 0 bases, and 13 bases separated the two germline ends. The CDR3 protein is CASSLGSSGSSYEQYF. In DNA, the CDR3 is TGCGCCAGCAGCTTGGGTTCGAGCGGAAGCTCCTACGAGCAGTACTTC.

The chain carries TRBV10-2 and TRBJ1-1, with 10 bases aligning to TRBD1. The CDR3 contains 17 residues. Germline V gene data show CDR1 as WSHSY and CDR2 as SAAADI. The V gene end was trimmed by 5 bases and the J gene end by 2 bases; junction bases not matched to a gene: 11. CDR3 nucleotides: TGCGCCAGCAGTAGATCCGGGACAGGGGAGATTAACACTGAAGCTTTCTTT. This encodes CASSRSGTGEINTEAFF.

The chain couples TRBV15 to TRBJ2-5; D is uncertain. The ends were cut back, 1 base at V and 2 bases at J, with 5 bases in the middle. In germline, CDR1 is LNHNV, CDR2 YYDKDF (reference sequence). This CDR3 is 13 amino acids long. The CDR3 is CATSRGRQETQYF. For the CDR3, the DNA is TGTGCCACCAGCAGAGGTCGGCAAGAGACCCAGTACTTC. The complete variable domain, with remaining parts taken from reference TRBV15 and TRBJ2-5, reads DAMVIQNPRYQVTQFGKPVTLSCSQTLNHNVMYWYQQKSSQAPKLLFHYYDKDFNNEADTPDNFQSRRPNTSFCFLDIRSPGLGDTAMYLCATSRGRQETQYFGPGTRLLVL.

This chain uses TRBV2 with TRBJ1-2; a possible D gene is TRBD1 (6 bases). Germline CDR1 and CDR2: SNHLY and FYNNEI. Trimming pared 8 bases from V and 2 bases from J, leaving 9 bases between. This CDR3 has 12 amino acids. The CDR3 nucleotides read TGTGCCAGCCGTGGACAGAACTATGGCTACACCTTC. Its translation: CASRGQNYGYTF.

The chain joins TRBV6-5 to TRBJ2-7, with 12 bases aligning to TRBD1. Germline lookup yields CDR1 MNHEY and CDR2 SVGAGI. V shed 6 bases, J shed 6 bases, and the junction held 6 bases outside the gene matches. CDR3 length equals 14 residues. The CDR3 DNA is TGTGCCAGCAGGCGCCCGGGACAGGGGGCCGAGCAGTACTTC. Protein product: CASRRPGQGAEQYF.

The chain is built from TRBV6-6 and TRBJ1-2, with TRBD1 matching 7 bases. Per germline, CDR1 MNHNY and CDR2 SVGAGI (reference sequence). Trimming at V came to 0 bases and at J to 3 bases, leaving 4 bases not matched to a gene. The CDR3 consists of 15 residues. The DNA of the CDR3 is TGTGCCAGCAGTTACTCGCAGGACAGGTACTATGGCTACACCTTC. Its translation: CASSYSQDRYYGYTF.

The V gene is TRBV6-5, the J gene TRBJ1-6; maybe TRBD1 (6 bases). From germline, CDR1 is MNHEY and CDR2 SVGAGI. Between the trimmed V and J ends, which lost 8 bases and 7 bases, there was a span of 18 bases. This CDR3 is 15 amino acids long. The CDR3 is CASRTGGVYNSPLHF. CDR3 bases: TGTGCCAGCCGAACTGGGGGCGTCTACAATTCACCCCTCCACTTT.

This clone was observed a single time. The chain is built from TRBV5-1 and TRBJ2-3; D not resolved. The CDR3 totals 14 residues. V lost 6 bases to trimming and J lost 2 bases, with 13 bases between them. Per germline, CDR1 SGHRS and CDR2 YFSETQ. The CDR3 nucleotides are TGCGCCAGCAACCTTCAACTCTACACAGATACGCAGTATTTT. As protein: CASNLQLYTDTQYF.

The genes are TRBV5-1 and TRBJ2-7; possibly TRBD1 for D (5 bases). V lost 5 bases and J lost 4, with 7 bases in between. The CDR3 contains 11 residues. Germline values: CDR1 SGHRS, CDR2 YFSETQ. The CDR3: CASRDTYEQYF. As DNA, the CDR3 is TGCGCCAGCAGGGACACGTACGAGCAGTACTTC.

The rearrangement links TRBV7-2 to TRBJ2-3, with D tentatively TRBD2 (6 bases). V was clipped by 3 bases and J by 0 bases, with 13 bases between them. Per the germline V gene, CDR1 is SGHTA and CDR2 is FQGNSA. CDR3 length equals 16 residues. The CDR3 region has the DNA TGTGCCAGCAGCTTGGAGGGGTACCCTAGCACAGATACGCAGTATTTT. This gives the protein CASSLEGYPSTDTQYF.

The rearrangement uses TRBV7-2 and TRBJ2-7; 7 nucleotides agree with TRBD2. Losses at the gene ends were 5 bases for V and 2 bases for J; bases not matched to a gene: 6. Germline V CDR1 and CDR2: SGHTA, FQGNSA. The CDR3 loop spans 14 amino acids. The CDR3 sequence is CASSLQRGTYEQYF. In DNA form, the CDR3 reads TGTGCCAGCAGCCTCCAGCGGGGCACCTACGAGCAGTACTTC.

The V and J genes are TRBV2 and TRBJ1-1, with D unresolved. The CDR3 totals 13 residues. Deletions cut 6 bases from V and 3 bases from J, with 11 bases between. The germline CDR1 and CDR2 sequences are SNHLY and FYNNEI. For the CDR3, the DNA is TGTGCCAGCAGGCCGAGGGAGGACACTGAAGCTTTCTTT. It is translated as CASRPREDTEAFF. Full variable domain (outside the CDR3, taken from reference TRBV2 and TRBJ1-1): EPEVTQTPSHQVTQMGQEVILRCVPISNHLYFYWYRQILGQKVEFLVSFYNNEISEKSEIFDDQFSVERPDGSNFTLKIRSTKLEDSAMYFCASRPREDTEAFFGQGTRLTVV.

This chain connects TRBV6-2 or TRBV6-3 to TRBJ1-2; TRBD1 might be the D (5 bases). Germline V CDR1 and CDR2: MNHEY, SVGEGT. V was shortened by 2 bases and J by 4 bases, with 20 bases between the two germline ends. This CDR3 is built from 17 residues. CDR3 region: CASSYPTARDGSYGYTF. The DNA of the CDR3 is TGTGCCAGCAGTTACCCCACTGCGCGGGACGGGAGCTATGGCTACACCTTC.

There are a few counts of this clone. The rearrangement links TRBV2 to TRBJ2-1; D is possibly TRBD2 (6 bases). The V and J ends lost 3 bases and 6 bases respectively, with 9 bases between them. CDR1 SNHLY and CDR2 FYNNEI come from the germline V gene. The CDR3 has 13 residues. The CDR3 region has the DNA TGTGCCAGCAGTGATATGGGGGGCAATGAGCAGTTCTTC. Protein sequence: CASSDMGGNEQFF.

The chain employs TRBV5-4 and TRBJ1-2; 8 bases agree with TRBD1. The CDR3 has 14 amino acids. Trimming at V came to 4 bases and at J to 3 bases, leaving 5 bases not matched to a gene. Germline assignment: CDR1 SGHNT and CDR2 YYREEE (reference sequence). CDR3 loop: CASSHQGAYYGYTF. Written as DNA, the CDR3 is TGTGCCAGCAGCCATCAGGGGGCTTACTATGGCTACACCTTC.

The chain couples TRBV7-9 to TRBJ1-5; 9 positions agree with TRBD1. The J segment lost 9 bases and the V segment lost 1 base, leaving 7 bases of the junction unmatched. From germline, CDR1 is SEHNR and CDR2 FQNEAQ (reference sequence). The CDR3 spans 15 residues. CDR3 loop: CASSLEGQGERPQHF. In DNA form, the CDR3 reads TGTGCCAGCAGCTTAGAGGGACAGGGCGAACGGCCCCAGCATTTT.